Listed below are T cell receptor beta chains from one sample, sequenced in a study of blood T cell repertoires in COVID-19. Only in-frame clones appear in the TCRdb table, and some are missing; sequencing was by immunoSEQ multiplex PCR. The sample has roughly 460,000 clones; around nine tenths are singletons. Sequenced sample: peripheral blood. The source of these receptors is a man between 18 and 35 years old with COVID-19, enrolled during active disease. Each CDR3 is given with its conserved first and last residue. The order of the fields is D gene, V gene, clone size, J gene, CDR3 protein, CDR3 DNA. The D gene is left open where the match is weak. A row's size may be missing; if present it is once, few, many or a size class.

d_gene: .; v_gene: TRBV7-9; abundance: once; j_gene: TRBJ1-1; CDR3aa: CASSLYVGADTEAFF; CDR3nt: TGTGCCAGCAGCTTATACGTAGGAGCCGACACTGAAGCTTTCTTT
d_gene: TRBD1; v_gene: TRBV9; abundance: once; j_gene: TRBJ1-2; CDR3aa: CASSARTGTGDYGYTF; CDR3nt: TGTGCCAGCAGCGCACGAACCGGGACAGGGGACTATGGCTACACCTTC
d_gene: .; v_gene: TRBV28; abundance: .; j_gene: TRBJ1-4; CDR3aa: CASSPTGNGNEKLFF; CDR3nt: TGTGCCAGCAGTCCCACAGGGAATGGTAATGAAAAACTGTTTTTT
d_gene: .; v_gene: TRBV27; abundance: once; j_gene: TRBJ2-3; CDR3aa: CASSEGADTQYF; CDR3nt: TGTGCCAGCAGTGAGGGTGCAGATACGCAGTATTTT
d_gene: .; v_gene: TRBV6-1; abundance: .; j_gene: TRBJ2-7; CDR3aa: CASSEALALAIFGVQYF; CDR3nt: TGTGCCAGCAGTGAAGCGCTAGCCCTAGCAATTTTCGGGGTGCAGTACTTC
d_gene: TRBD2; v_gene: TRBV6-5; abundance: .; j_gene: TRBJ2-5; CDR3aa: CASSYGRGKQETQYF; CDR3nt: TGTGCCAGCAGTTACGGGCGGGGGAAACAAGAGACCCAGTACTTC
d_gene: TRBD2; v_gene: TRBV25-1; abundance: .; j_gene: TRBJ2-7; CDR3aa: CASGGSVSEQYF; CDR3nt: TGTGCCAGCGGCGGGAGCGTTAGCGAGCAGTACTTC
d_gene: .; v_gene: TRBV2; abundance: .; j_gene: TRBJ2-3; CDR3aa: CASSRDKKDTQYF; CDR3nt: TGTGCCAGCAGTCGGGACAAGAAAGATACGCAGTATTTT
d_gene: .; v_gene: TRBV9; abundance: once; j_gene: TRBJ1-6; CDR3aa: CASSVAARADNSPLHF; CDR3nt: TGTGCCAGCAGCGTAGCTGCCAGGGCGGATAATTCACCCCTCCACTTT
d_gene: .; v_gene: TRBV4-2; abundance: .; j_gene: TRBJ1-2; CDR3aa: CASSQDLLVLVGYGYTF; CDR3nt: TGTGCCAGCAGCCAAGATCTCCTAGTGCTAGTAGGCTATGGCTACACCTTC
d_gene: .; v_gene: TRBV6-2/TRBV6-3; abundance: .; j_gene: TRBJ1-1; CDR3aa: CASSSWAENTEAFF; CDR3nt: TGTGCCAGCAGTTCTTGGGCAGAGAACACTGAAGCTTTCTTT
d_gene: TRBD1; v_gene: TRBV24-1; abundance: once; j_gene: TRBJ1-1; CDR3aa: CATSDLGQSEAFF; CDR3nt: TGTGCCACCAGTGACCTGGGACAGTCTGAAGCTTTCTTT
d_gene: TRBD1; v_gene: TRBV18; abundance: .; j_gene: TRBJ1-2; CDR3aa: CASSLTFLDRERGYTF; CDR3nt: TGTGCCAGCTCACTAACATTTCTCGACAGGGAACGCGGCTACACCTTC
d_gene: .; v_gene: TRBV5-4; abundance: .; j_gene: TRBJ1-2; CDR3aa: CASSLVGQGNGYTF; CDR3nt: TGTGCCAGCAGCTTGGTCGGGCAGGGGAATGGCTACACCTTC
d_gene: .; v_gene: TRBV29-1; abundance: .; j_gene: TRBJ2-3; CDR3aa: CSVDSGPDTQYF; CDR3nt: TGCAGCGTTGACTCTGGGCCAGATACGCAGTATTTT
d_gene: .; v_gene: TRBV7-9; abundance: .; j_gene: TRBJ2-2; CDR3aa: CASSLRTAGELFF; CDR3nt: TGTGCCAGCAGCTTACGTACGGCCGGGGAGCTGTTTTTT
d_gene: TRBD2; v_gene: TRBV18; abundance: .; j_gene: TRBJ2-7; CDR3aa: CASSPGGDYHEQYF; CDR3nt: TGTGCCAGCTCTCCGGGGGGAGACTACCACGAGCAGTACTTC
d_gene: .; v_gene: TRBV10-3; abundance: .; j_gene: TRBJ1-2; CDR3aa: CAISEADGDGYTF; CDR3nt: TGTGCCATCAGTGAGGCCGACGGGGATGGCTACACCTTC
d_gene: .; v_gene: TRBV19; abundance: .; j_gene: TRBJ1-2; CDR3aa: CASSRERGPMAGYTF; CDR3nt: TGTGCCAGTAGTAGGGAGCGGGGGCCCATGGCTGGCTACACCTTC
d_gene: .; v_gene: TRBV18; abundance: .; j_gene: TRBJ2-6; CDR3aa: CASSSTGANVLTF; CDR3nt: TGTGCCAGCTCGTCAACTGGGGCCAACGTCCTGACTTTC
d_gene: TRBD1; v_gene: TRBV5-1; abundance: .; j_gene: TRBJ2-5; CDR3aa: CASSFTGTQGETQYF; CDR3nt: TGCGCCAGCAGCTTCACCGGGACACAGGGGGAGACCCAGTACTTC
d_gene: .; v_gene: TRBV5-6; abundance: .; j_gene: TRBJ1-1; CDR3aa: CASSFVDRLNTEAFF; CDR3nt: TGTGCCAGCAGCTTCGTCGACAGACTGAACACTGAAGCTTTCTTT
d_gene: TRBD1; v_gene: TRBV27; abundance: once; j_gene: TRBJ2-7; CDR3aa: CASSLSGGTGGFYEQYF; CDR3nt: TGTGCCAGCAGTTTATCAGGGGGGACAGGGGGCTTCTACGAGCAGTACTTC